This TCR beta chain derives from a study of blood T cell repertoires in COVID-19. Using immunoSEQ multiplex PCR, the repertoire was profiled, and TCRdb retains in-frame clones only, with some absent. The sample shows approximately 330,000 clones, approximately 90% of them seen only once. V dropped 5 bases and J dropped 0; count of bases not matched to a gene: 15. The CDR3 has 18 amino acids. Germline assignment: CDR1 MNHEY and CDR2 SVGEGT. Sequencing was performed on peripheral blood. This receptor was obtained from a young man with COVID-19, enrolled during active disease. J is TRBJ2-7 and V is TRBV6-2 or TRBV6-3; 8 bases match TRBD1. The CDR3: CASSLTSGTGLLSYEQYF. The CDR3 nucleotides are TGTGCCAGCAGTCTCACCTCCGGGACAGGACTTCTCTCCTACGAGCAGTACTTC.